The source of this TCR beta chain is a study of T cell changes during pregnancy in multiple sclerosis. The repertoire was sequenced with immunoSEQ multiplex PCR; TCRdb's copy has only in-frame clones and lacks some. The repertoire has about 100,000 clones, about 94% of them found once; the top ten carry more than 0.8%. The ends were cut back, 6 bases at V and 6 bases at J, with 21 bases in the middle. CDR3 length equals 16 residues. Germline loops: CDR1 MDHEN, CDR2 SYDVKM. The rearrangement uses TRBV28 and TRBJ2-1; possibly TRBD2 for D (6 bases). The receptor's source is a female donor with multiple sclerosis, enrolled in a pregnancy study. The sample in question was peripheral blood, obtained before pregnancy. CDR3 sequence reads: CASSRRGLGRANEQFF. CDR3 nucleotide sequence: TGTGCCAGCAGCCGACGGGGACTCGGTCGGGCCAATGAGCAGTTCTTC.